This T cell receptor beta chain was sequenced for a study of shared clonotypes between healthy human individuals. The repertoire was sequenced with immunoSEQ multiplex PCR; TCRdb's copy has only in-frame clones and lacks some. Of some 2,000,000 clones in the sample, around 95% were seen once. A word on this clone: Other DNA sequences within the sample encode an identical CDR3.

Per the germline V gene, CDR1 is MRHNA and CDR2 is SNTAGT. V was cut by 6 bases and J by 4 bases, with 6 bases left in between. This CDR3 comprises 11 residues. The source material was naive CD4+ T cells sorted from blood. Indicated subset: CD45RA+ positively selected. V is TRBV6-4 and J is TRBJ1-2; D might be TRBD1 (5 bases). This receptor was identified in a man in his late teens or twenties in good health. The CDR3 nucleotides are TGTGCCAGCAGCGACAGCTATGGCTACACCTTC. Translated: CASSDSYGYTF.